The next 15 T cell receptor beta chains were all read from a single sample in a study of CD8 T cells in ankylosing spondylitis (dated by TCRdb to 2017 to 2019). Study-wide findings and limitations: A TCR beta motif of several highly homologous amino acid variants appeared characteristic of blood from ankylosing spondylitis patients.

What these receptors recognize is not known. Library preparation employed 5' RACE. The run used an Illumina HiSeq 2500. Using fastp trimming at Q25 and MiXCR clonotype assembly, TCRdb reanalyzed the public sequencing data and kept in-frame beta chains. All rows with the same CDR3 protein become a single entry with the most common DNA and genes. The sample table contains hundreds of thousands of distinct CDR3 sequences; only one count was recorded for roughly 13% of them. The ten largest clones take up around 6.8% of the sample. Sequenced input: blood, either unsorted or a sorted T cell fraction (not recorded which). Source of these receptors: a male donor with ankylosing spondylitis.

The chain has TRBV7-2 and TRBJ2-3, with TRBD2 matching over 12 bases. The CDR3 length is 18 residues. In germline, CDR1 is SGHTA, CDR2 FQGNSA. The trim removed 0 bases at V and 2 bases at J, leaving 6 bases unmatched. In DNA, the CDR3 is TGTGCCAGCAGCTTAGCGCTCCCTAGCGGGAGGGTCACAGATACGCAGTATTTT. This gives the protein CASSLALPSGRVTDTQYF.

The table lists this clonotype with many counts. This chain uses TRBV7-8 with TRBJ2-6; TRBD1 aligns across 9 bases. CDR1 and CDR2 (germline): SGHVS, FQNEAQ. The CDR3 loop spans 17 amino acids. V lost 6 bases, J lost 0 bases, and 6 bases stayed unmatched. CDR3 amino acids: CASRIGTGSSGANVLTF. DNA for the CDR3: TGTGCCAGCAGGATAGGGACAGGGAGCTCTGGGGCCAACGTCCTGACTTTC. Variable domain in full (rest from reference TRBV7-8 and TRBJ2-6): GAGVSQSPRYKVAKRGQDVALRCDPISGHVSLFWYQQALGQGPEFLTYFQNEAQLDKSGLPSDRFFAERPEGSVSTLKIQRTQQEDSAVYLCASRIGTGSSGANVLTFGAGSRLTVL.

V gene TRBV2 combines with J gene TRBJ1-1, with D unclear. V was clipped by 1 base and J by 1 base, with 10 bases between them. This CDR3 contains 15 residues. Germline V lookup: CDR1 SNHLY, CDR2 FYNNEI. The CDR3 sequence: CASSEERRKNTEAFF. Here the CDR3 DNA reads TGTGCCAGCAGTGAAGAACGCAGGAAGAACACTGAAGCTTTCTTT.

This chain's CDR3 is CSARESGRSNEQFF. CDR3 in DNA: TGCAGTGCTAGAGAAAGCGGGAGGAGCAATGAGCAGTTCTTC. J is TRBJ2-1 and V is TRBV20-1, with 9 bases matching TRBD2. V lost 0 bases, J lost 6 bases, and 3 bases stayed unmatched. The CDR3 consists of 14 residues. The germline V gene encodes CDR1 DFQATT and CDR2 SNEGSKA (reference sequence).

In this sample, this clonotype turned up many times. The rearrangement uses TRBV5-1 and TRBJ1-1, with 7 bases aligning to TRBD1. This CDR3 has 14 amino acids. The J segment lost 3 bases and the V segment lost 1 base, leaving 3 bases of the junction unmatched. Germline V gene lookup returns CDR1 SGHRS and CDR2 YFSETQ. The CDR3 sequence is CASSLTGVDTEAFF. For the CDR3, the DNA is TGCGCCAGCAGCTTGACAGGGGTTGACACTGAAGCTTTCTTT.

The chain is built from TRBV12-3 or TRBV12-4 and TRBJ2-1; TRBD2 matches at 8 bases. The CDR3 runs 14 residues. Trimming took 6 bases from V and 5 from J; bases not matched to a gene: 6. The CDR3 is CASSPGTRNNEQFF. In DNA form, the CDR3 reads TGTGCCAGCAGCCCCGGGACTAGAAACAATGAGCAGTTCTTC.

The chain couples TRBV10-3 to TRBJ1-1; TRBD1 is a possible D gene (6 bases). Germline assignment: CDR1 ENHRY and CDR2 SYGVKD. The ends were cut back, 3 bases at V and 2 bases at J, with 10 bases in the middle. The CDR3 length is 14 residues. The CDR3 DNA sequence: TGTGCCATCAGTGACCACAGGGAAAACACTGAAGCTTTCTTT. It is translated as CAISDHRENTEAFF.

This clonotype appeared many times. J is TRBJ2-7 and V is TRBV5-1, with 11 bases aligning to TRBD1. Germline CDR1 and CDR2: SGHRS and YFSETQ. This CDR3 comprises 15 residues. Trimming removed 5 bases from V and 3 bases from J; junction bases left unmatched: 7. This CDR3 reads CASSRGQGGLYEQYF. The CDR3 DNA is TGCGCCAGCAGTCGGGGACAGGGGGGTCTCTACGAGCAGTACTTC. The complete variable domain, with remaining parts taken from reference TRBV5-1 and TRBJ2-7, reads KAGVTQTPRYLIKTRGQQVTLSCSPISGHRSVSWYQQTPGQGLQFLFEYFSETQRNKGNFPGRFSGRQFSNSRSEMNVSTLELGDSALYLCASSRGQGGLYEQYFGPGTRLTVT.

This clonotype came up a few times. The rearrangement uses TRBV20-1 and TRBJ1-1; D uncertain. The ends were cut back, 0 bases at V and 4 bases at J, with 6 bases in the middle. Germline loops: CDR1 DFQATT, CDR2 SNEGSKA (reference sequence). This CDR3 is 12 amino acids long. DNA of the CDR3: TGCAGTGCTAGAGATCTGGGCACTGAAGCTTTCTTT. This codes for CSARDLGTEAFF.

This clonotype was observed at least ten times. The chain recombines TRBV12-3 or TRBV12-4 with TRBJ2-1; weak D call: TRBD1 (5 bases). The V end lost 6 bases, the J end lost 9 bases, and 9 bases lay between the germline ends. The length of the CDR3 is 11 residues. The CDR3 DNA sequence: TGTGCCAGCAGACGACAGAGTGAGCAGTTCTTC. This codes for CASRRQSEQFF.

The V call is TRBV5-1, the J call TRBJ2-3; TRBD2 matches 12 bases. CDR3 size: 19 residues. The germline V gene has CDR1 SGHRS and CDR2 YFSETQ. The V gene end was trimmed by 0 bases and the J gene end by 6 bases; junction bases not matched to a gene: 14. The CDR3 protein is CASSLGTSGTRIRVDTQYF. The CDR3 DNA reads TGCGCCAGCAGCTTGGGGACTAGCGGGACCAGAATTCGGGTTGATACGCAGTATTTT.

The rearrangement uses TRBV20-1 and TRBJ1-5; weak D call: TRBD1 (6 bases). Germline V lookup: CDR1 DFQATT, CDR2 SNEGSKA (reference sequence). V lost 3 bases to trimming and J lost 7 bases, with 16 bases between them. This CDR3 region has 14 residues. CDR3 residues: CSARDNRVGQPQHF. The CDR3 nucleotides read TGCAGTGCTAGGGATAACAGGGTGGGGCAGCCCCAGCATTTT.

The chain recombines TRBV5-1 with TRBJ2-3, with D perhaps matching TRBD1 (5 bases). The CDR3 spans 13 residues. The germline V and J ends were trimmed by 0 bases and 9 bases, with 11 bases remaining between them. Germline V gene lookup returns CDR1 SGHRS and CDR2 YFSETQ. The CDR3 bases are TGCGCCAGCAGCTTGGAGACAGTTGGGACGCAGTATTTT. Amino acids: CASSLETVGTQYF.

This clonotype has a count of ten or more. This chain joins TRBV20-1 and TRBJ2-2; 11 bases are shared with TRBD2. The CDR3 contains 17 residues. Per the germline V gene, CDR1 is DFQATT and CDR2 is SNEGSKA (reference sequence). The ends lost 2 bases at V and 0 bases at J; junction bases unmatched: 5. The CDR3 loop is CSARIRLAGTNTGELFF. The CDR3 DNA reads as TGCAGTGCTAGAATAAGACTAGCGGGAACGAACACCGGGGAGCTGTTTTTT.

The chain links TRBV29-1 to TRBJ2-1; 16 bases fit TRBD2. The CDR3 sequence is 18 residues long. CDR1 is SQVTM and CDR2 is ANQGSEA in the germline V gene. Trimming removed 3 bases from V and 2 bases from J; junction bases left unmatched: 7. The CDR3 nucleotides read TGCAGCGTTGAGGGACTAGCGGGAGGGCCTCGGACCTACAATGAGCAGTTCTTC. Translated, it gives CSVEGLAGGPRTYNEQFF.